A single sample gave rise to the 7 T cell receptor beta chains below, sequenced in a study of monozygotic twins with inflammatory bowel disease. TCRdb derives one entry per CDR3 protein from the 5' RACE reads, leaving out DNA. Its table records 350,000 to 550,000 distinct CDR3 sequences. The sequencing sample was made of blood. The source of these receptors is a human donor with ulcerative colitis or Crohn's disease, or a healthy co-twin of an affected twin (not recorded which).

The rearrangement links TRBV5-1 to TRBJ2-7; TCRdb designates TRBD2, a call that cannot be tested without DNA. In germline, CDR1 is SGHRS, CDR2 YFSETQ. The CDR3 is 15 amino acids. CDR3 in amino acids: CASSRDGTSGNEQYF.

The chain joins TRBV20-1 to TRBJ1-1. Germline V gene lookup returns CDR1 DFQATT and CDR2 SNEGSKA (reference sequence). This CDR3 comprises 13 residues. CDR3 loop: CSAKAVMNTEAFF.

The V gene is TRBV4-1, the J gene TRBJ1-2; TCRdb's D gene call, TRBD1, goes unchecked for lack of DNA. CDR1 and CDR2 (germline): MGHRA, YSYEKL. The CDR3 is made up of 15 amino acids. The CDR3 here is CASSHGAVTGGGYTF.

The J gene is TRBJ2-3, the V gene TRBV4-2; TCRdb lists TRBD1, though no DNA is available to test this call. The CDR3 has 15 amino acids. Germline V gene sequence: CDR1 LGHNA, CDR2 YNFKEQ. The CDR3 region is CASRGDRSGTDTQYF.

The chain is built from TRBV5-1 and TRBJ2-1; TCRdb's D gene call, TRBD1, goes unchecked for lack of DNA. This CDR3 contains 15 residues. Germline assignment: CDR1 SGHRS and CDR2 YFSETQ. CDR3: CASSPDSFAYNEQFF.

J is TRBJ2-3 and V is TRBV5-1; TCRdb reports TRBD2, a call that lacks DNA to check it against. Germline CDR1 is SGHRS and CDR2 is YFSETQ. CDR3 size: 16 residues. CDR3 sequence: CASSFQASGSTDTQYF.

This sequence joins TRBV5-4 and TRBJ1-4. The CDR3 is made up of 20 amino acids. The germline V gene encodes CDR1 SGHNT and CDR2 YYREEE (reference sequence). Here the CDR3 reads CASSLGRGLPFRATNEKLFF.